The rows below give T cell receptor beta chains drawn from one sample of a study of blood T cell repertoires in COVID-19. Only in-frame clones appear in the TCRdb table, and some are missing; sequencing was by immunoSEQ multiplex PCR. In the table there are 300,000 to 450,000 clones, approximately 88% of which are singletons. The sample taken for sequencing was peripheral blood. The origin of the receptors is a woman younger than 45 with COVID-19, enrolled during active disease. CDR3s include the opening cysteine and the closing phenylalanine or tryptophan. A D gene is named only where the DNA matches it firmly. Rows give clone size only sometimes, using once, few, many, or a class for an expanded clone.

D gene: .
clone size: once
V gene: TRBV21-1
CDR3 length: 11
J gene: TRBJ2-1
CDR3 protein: CASSKGGPKFF
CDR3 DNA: TGTGCCAGCAGCAAAGGAGGTCCGAAGTTCTTC

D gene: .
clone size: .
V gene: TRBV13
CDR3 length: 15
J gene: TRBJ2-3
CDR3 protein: CASSLGQGHTYTQYF
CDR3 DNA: TGTGCCAGCAGCTTAGGGCAGGGACACACATATACGCAGTATTTT

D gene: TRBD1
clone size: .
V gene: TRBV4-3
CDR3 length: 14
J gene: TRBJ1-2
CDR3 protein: CASSPLDRADGYTF
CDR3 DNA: TGCGCCAGCAGCCCTCTGGACAGGGCGGATGGCTACACCTTC

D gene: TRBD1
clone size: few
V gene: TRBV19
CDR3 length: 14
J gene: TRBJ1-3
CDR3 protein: CASSSQGSGNTIYF
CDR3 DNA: TGTGCCAGTAGCTCACAGGGGAGTGGAAACACCATATATTTT

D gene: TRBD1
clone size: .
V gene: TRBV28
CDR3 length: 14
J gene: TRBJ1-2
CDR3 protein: CASSSGQATYGYTF
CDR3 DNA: TGTGCCAGCAGTTCGGGACAGGCGACCTATGGCTACACCTTC

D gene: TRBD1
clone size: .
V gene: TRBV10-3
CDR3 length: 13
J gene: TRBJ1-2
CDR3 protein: CAISDGTGYGYTF
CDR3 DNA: TGTGCCATCAGTGATGGGACAGGCTATGGCTACACCTTC

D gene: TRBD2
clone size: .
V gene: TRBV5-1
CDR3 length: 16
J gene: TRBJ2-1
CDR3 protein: CASSLGIPSGYNEQFF
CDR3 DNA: TGCGCCAGCAGCTTGGGTATACCTAGCGGGTACAATGAGCAGTTCTTC

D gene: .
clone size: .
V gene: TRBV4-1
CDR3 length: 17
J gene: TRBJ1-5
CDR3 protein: CASSHILQGPRNQPQHF
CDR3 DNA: TGCGCCAGCAGCCACATCTTACAGGGTCCTCGGAATCAGCCCCAGCATTTT

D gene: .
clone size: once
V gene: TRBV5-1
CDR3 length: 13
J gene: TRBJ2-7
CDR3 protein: CASSFSQGYEQYF
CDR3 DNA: TGCGCCAGCAGCTTTTCACAGGGTTACGAGCAGTACTTC

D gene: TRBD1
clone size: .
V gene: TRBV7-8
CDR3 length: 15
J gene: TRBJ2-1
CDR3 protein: CASSPGTGLYNEQFF
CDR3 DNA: TGTGCCAGCAGCCCTGGGACAGGACTCTACAATGAGCAGTTCTTC

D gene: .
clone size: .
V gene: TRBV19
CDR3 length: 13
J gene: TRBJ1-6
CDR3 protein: CASRGGTGSPLHF
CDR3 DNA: TGTGCCAGCCGGGGGGGAACGGGTTCACCCCTCCACTTT

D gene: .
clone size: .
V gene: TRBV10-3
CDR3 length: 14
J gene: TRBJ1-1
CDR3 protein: CAISESLDSGEAFF
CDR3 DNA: TGTGCCATCAGTGAGTCGCTGGACAGTGGTGAAGCTTTCTTT

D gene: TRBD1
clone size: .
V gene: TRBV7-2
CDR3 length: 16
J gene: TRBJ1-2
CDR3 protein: CASSLAISGTARSNTF
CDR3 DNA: TGTGCCAGCAGCTTAGCAATCTCAGGGACAGCCCGGTCGAACACCTTC

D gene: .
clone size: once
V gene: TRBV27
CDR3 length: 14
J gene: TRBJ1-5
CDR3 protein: CASSLRGFNQPQHF
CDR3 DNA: TGTGCCAGCAGTTTACGGGGGTTCAATCAGCCCCAGCATTTT

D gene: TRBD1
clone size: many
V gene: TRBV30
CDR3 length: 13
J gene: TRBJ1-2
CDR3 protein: CAYPDRGTGGYTF
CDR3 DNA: TGTGCCTACCCGGACAGGGGGACTGGTGGCTACACCTTC

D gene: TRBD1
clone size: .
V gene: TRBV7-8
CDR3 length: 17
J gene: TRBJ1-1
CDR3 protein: CASSPTGFAAKNTEAFF
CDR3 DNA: TGTGCCAGCAGCCCGACAGGGTTTGCGGCTAAGAACACTGAAGCTTTCTTT

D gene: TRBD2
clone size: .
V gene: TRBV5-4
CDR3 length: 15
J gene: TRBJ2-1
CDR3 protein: CASSLAGEPDNEQFF
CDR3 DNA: TGTGCCAGCAGCCTAGCGGGAGAACCAGACAATGAGCAGTTCTTC

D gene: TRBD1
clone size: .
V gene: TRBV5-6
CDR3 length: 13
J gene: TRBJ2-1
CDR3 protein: CASSLGQGYEQFF
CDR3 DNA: TGTGCCAGCAGCTTGGGACAGGGCTATGAGCAGTTCTTC

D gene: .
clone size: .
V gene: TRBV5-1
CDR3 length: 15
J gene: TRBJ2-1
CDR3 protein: CASSLTSTSYNEQFF
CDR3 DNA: TGCGCCAGCAGCTTGACTAGCACTTCCTACAATGAGCAGTTCTTC

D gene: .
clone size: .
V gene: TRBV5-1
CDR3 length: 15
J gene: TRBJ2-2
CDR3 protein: CASSRRQGMVGELFF
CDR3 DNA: TGCGCCAGCAGCAGGCGGCAGGGGATGGTCGGGGAGCTGTTTTTT

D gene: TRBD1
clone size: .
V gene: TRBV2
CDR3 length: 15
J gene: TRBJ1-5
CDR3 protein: CASNGDRWSNQPQHF
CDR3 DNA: TGTGCCAGCAATGGGGACAGATGGAGCAATCAGCCCCAGCATTTT

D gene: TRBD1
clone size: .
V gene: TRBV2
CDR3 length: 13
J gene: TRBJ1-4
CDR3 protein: CASDRGRGEKLFF
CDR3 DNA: TGTGCCAGCGACAGGGGTCGGGGTGAAAAACTGTTTTTT